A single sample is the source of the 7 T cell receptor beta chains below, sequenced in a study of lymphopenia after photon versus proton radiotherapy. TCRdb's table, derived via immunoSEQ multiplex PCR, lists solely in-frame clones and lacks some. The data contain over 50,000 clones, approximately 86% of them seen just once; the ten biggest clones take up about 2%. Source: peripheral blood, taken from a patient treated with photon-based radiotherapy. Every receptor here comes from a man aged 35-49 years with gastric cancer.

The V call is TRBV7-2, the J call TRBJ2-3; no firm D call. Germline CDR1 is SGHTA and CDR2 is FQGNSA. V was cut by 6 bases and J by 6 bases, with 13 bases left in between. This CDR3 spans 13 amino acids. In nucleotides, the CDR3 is TGTGCCAGCAGACAAGCTTTCGGGGATACGCAGTATTTT. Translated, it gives CASRQAFGDTQYF. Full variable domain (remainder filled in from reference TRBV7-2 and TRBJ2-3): GAGVSQSPSNKVTEKGKDVELRCDPISGHTALYWYRQSLGQGLEFLIYFQGNSAPDKSGLPSDRFSAERTGGSVSTLTIQRTQQEDSAVYLCASRQAFGDTQYFGPGTRLTVL.

CDR3 sequence: CASSLTPTGADTQYF. Written as DNA, the CDR3 is TGTGCCAGCAGTTTAACTCCTACGGGCGCAGATACGCAGTATTTT. The chain employs TRBV27 and TRBJ2-3; D gene ambiguous. This CDR3 comprises 15 residues. Germline CDR1 and CDR2: MNHEY and SMNVEV (reference sequence). V was trimmed by 2 bases and J by 4 bases, leaving 13 bases between them.

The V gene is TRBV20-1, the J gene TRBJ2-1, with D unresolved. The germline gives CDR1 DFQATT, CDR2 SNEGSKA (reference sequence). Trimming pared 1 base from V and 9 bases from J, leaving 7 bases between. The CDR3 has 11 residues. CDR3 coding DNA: TGCAGTGCTAGAGGGGCAGGTGAGCAGTTCTTC. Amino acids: CSARGAGEQFF.

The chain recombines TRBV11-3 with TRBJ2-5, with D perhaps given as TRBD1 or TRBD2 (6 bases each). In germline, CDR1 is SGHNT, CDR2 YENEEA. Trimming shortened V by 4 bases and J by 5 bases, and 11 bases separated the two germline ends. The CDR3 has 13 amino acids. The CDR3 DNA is TGTGCCAGCAGCTCAATAGGGGGGGAGACCCAGTACTTC. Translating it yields CASSSIGGETQYF.

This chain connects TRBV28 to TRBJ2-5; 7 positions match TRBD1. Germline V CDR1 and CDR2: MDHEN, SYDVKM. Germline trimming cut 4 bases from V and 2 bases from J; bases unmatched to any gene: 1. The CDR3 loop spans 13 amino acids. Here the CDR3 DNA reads TGTGCCAGCAGTTCGGGACAGCAAGAGACCCAGTACTTC. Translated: CASSSGQQETQYF. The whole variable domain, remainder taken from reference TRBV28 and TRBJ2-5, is DVKVTQSSRYLVKRTGEKVFLECVQDMDHENMFWYRQDPGLGLRLIYFSYDVKMKEKGDIPEGYSVSREKKERFSLILESASTNQTSMYLCASSSGQQETQYFGPGTRLLVL.

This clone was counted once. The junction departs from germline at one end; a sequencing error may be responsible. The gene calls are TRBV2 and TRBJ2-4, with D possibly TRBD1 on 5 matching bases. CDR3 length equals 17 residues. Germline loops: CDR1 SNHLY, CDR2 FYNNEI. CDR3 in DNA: TGTGCCAGCAGCGAAGGGATGCTCCAGGGCAGCAAAAACATTCAGTACTTC. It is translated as CASSEGMLQGSKNIQYF.

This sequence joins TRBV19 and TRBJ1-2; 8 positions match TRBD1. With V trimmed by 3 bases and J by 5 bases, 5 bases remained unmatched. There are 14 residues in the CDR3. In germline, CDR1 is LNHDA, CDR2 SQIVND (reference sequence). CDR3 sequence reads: CASSIPGQGYGYTF. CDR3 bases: TGTGCCAGTAGTATCCCCGGACAGGGTTATGGCTACACCTTC.